The source of this TCR beta chain is a study of cytomegalovirus exposure and HLA in healthy donors. This CDR3 has 15 amino acids. Germline V gene lookup returns CDR1 MNHEY and CDR2 SVGAGI. Trimming took 1 base from V and 0 from J, leaving 4 bases between them. The study, taken as a whole, reports: Within an earlier analysis, most TCR beta V segments proved productive either about 87% or about 30% of the time. For most subjects, TCR beta sequences were reported to predict HLA-A and HLA-B alleles with accuracy.

Remarks on this clone: Its antigen is not known. Other DNA sequences in this specimen translate into the identical CDR3.

Amplification used 60 Vbeta primers and 13 Jbeta primers. Produced via immunoSEQ multiplex PCR; TCRdb's table is partial and in-frame only. The sample yields around 140,000 clones, about 83% seen once. Sequencing was done on a sample of PBMCs. V usage is TRBV6-5 and J usage is TRBJ1-6; D is undetermined. This sequence was found in a man aged 35-49 years in good health and CMV-seropositive. Written as DNA, the CDR3 is TGTGCCAGCAGTTACTGGAGCTCCTATAATTCACCCCTCCACTTT. It encodes CASSYWSSYNSPLHF.